This TCR beta chain was identified in a study of blood T cell repertoires in COVID-19 (dated by TCRdb to between 2020 and 2021). The study in broad terms: Collaborator samples came from the United States, Italy and Spain and covered acute and convalescent phases of COVID-19. The dataset comprised deeply sampled blood TCRbeta repertoires from subjects exposed to, actively infected with, or recovered from COVID-19. The repertoires were released in a freely available public database intended as a resource for research on the immune response to SARS-CoV-2. Samples came from the ongoing ImmuneRACE study (first 160 participants) plus 1,254 subjects from 6 global collaborators. Where HLA class I and class II types were available, the types were taken from metadata supplied by the sample provider, not from assay-based typing. The material from the prospective study consisted of cDNA or gDNA derived from T cells, B-cell-depleted T cells, or PBMCs. Sample metadata almost always included a de-identified subject ID, COVID-19 status, age in years and sex.

The CDR3 starts with the cysteine, ends with the phenylalanine, and has 14 residues. Only the CDR3 DNA is retained, 42 bases long and in frame from the first base. The paper's findings and limits, for the study overall: How much clinical and demographic metadata was included differed by source and by participant, and the metadata was provided uncurated.

A word on this clone: Its antigen remains undetermined. No quality values exist for individual bases; no much larger clone is one base distant.

Whole blood was collected in K2EDTA tubes by collaborating institutions according to the institutions' own protocols. Collaborator samples were shipped for TCRbeta analysis as frozen whole blood, isolated PBMCs, or DNA extracted from either sample type. The immunoSEQ Assay, a bias-controlled multiplex PCR, was used to amplify TCRbeta CDR3 regions from genomic DNA. The authors' pipeline ran thus. The number of nucleated cells in each sample was estimated from the amplification of reference gene primers within the assay. To quantify the absolute abundance of each unique TCRbeta CDR3 rearrangement, sequence reads were collapsed and filtered. Productive Simpson clonality was computed per sample as the square root of Simpson's diversity index over productive rearrangements. TCRdb took over this immuneACCESS table, retaining in-frame rearrangements with V and J assigned. Such tables are incomplete; in checked studies, under half of the missing clones stem from an unresolved V gene, and the remainder is unexplained. D and trimming were read from the DNA, whereas the V and J calls and clone size are those reported in that table. In this sample the table shows over 120,000 clones, around 81% of which occur a single time. The ten largest make up about 7.5% of the sample.

The clonotype comes from a human donor in a cohort sampled during active COVID-19. The V gene is TRBV21-1 and the J gene is TRBJ2-5; TRBD2, the table's D call, was not compared with the DNA. TRBV21-1 is recorded as a pseudogene. Material for sequencing was peripheral blood. The CDR3 corresponds to CASSKKARKETQYF. The DNA sequence follows: TGTGCCAGCAGCAAAAAGGCTAGAAAAGAGACCCAGTACTTC.